Here is one T cell receptor beta chain with its context. What it binds is unknown. This specimen comes from a study of identifying expanded T cells in peripheral blood. Study-level findings and limits: About 1.3 clones differed between technical replicates, versus approximately 17 and 20 over time. Variance in clone template counts between approximately two-week samples significantly increased with total template count across all healthy donors.

Healthy donors had no documented immune events, such as infections, while sampled. TCRdb's copy holds only in-frame clones and misses some; the assay was immunoSEQ multiplex PCR. The repertoire holds about 58,000 clones, with roughly 90% as singletons. The sample taken for sequencing was blood. The clonotype originates from a person between 18 and 70 years old in good health.

In DNA, the CDR3 is TGTGCCAGCAGCCCCCGACAGGGGAGCTCCTACGAGCAGTACTTC. Amino acids: CASSPRQGSSYEQYF. The rearrangement joins TRBV9 to TRBJ2-7, with 8 bases lining up with TRBD1. This CDR3 comprises 15 residues. Trimming took 4 bases from V and 0 from J; bases not matched to a gene: 6. CDR1 is SGDLS and CDR2 is YYNGEE in the germline V gene.